The rows below give T cell receptor beta chains drawn from one sample of a study of blood T cell repertoires in COVID-19. Only in-frame clones appear in the TCRdb table, and some are missing; sequencing was by immunoSEQ multiplex PCR. The table includes some 360,000 clones, more than 70% detected once. Material: peripheral blood. These TCRs come from a woman aged 60-75 years with COVID-19, enrolled during active disease. The CDR3 runs from the conserved cysteine through the conserved F or W. The D gene is left open where the match is weak. Some rows mark clone size as missing; the rest say once, few, many or name a class of expanded clone.

TRBV28	-	-	TRBJ2-7	TGTGCCAGCAGTTTACCGCGGCAGGGCTCCTACGAGCAGTACTTC	CASSLPRQGSYEQYF
TRBV28	-	-	TRBJ2-7	TGTGCCAGCAGTTTCGGGACTGCTTCCTACGAGCAGTACTTC	CASSFGTASYEQYF
TRBV19	-	few	TRBJ1-2	TGTGCCAGTAGATCCAATGACAGAGACTATGGCTACACCTTC	CASRSNDRDYGYTF
TRBV2	TRBD1	-	TRBJ2-7	TGTGCCAGCAGTGAGACAGGGGTGTCCTACGAGCAGTACTTC	CASSETGVSYEQYF
TRBV6-5	-	-	TRBJ1-2	TGTGCCAGCAGTATCAGGGTTGAGAGCTATGGCTACACCTTC	CASSIRVESYGYTF
TRBV29-1	-	-	TRBJ1-2	TGCAGCGTTGAGTCCAATAACTATGGCTACACCTTC	CSVESNNYGYTF
TRBV6-2/TRBV6-3	-	-	TRBJ2-7	TGTGCCAGCAGCGTAGGGGCCCCTGTGAGAGAGCAGTACTTC	CASSVGAPVREQYF
TRBV14	TRBD1	-	TRBJ1-2	TGTGCCAGCAGCCCGGTCGACAGGGGCAACTATGGCTACACCTTC	CASSPVDRGNYGYTF
TRBV5-6	TRBD2	-	TRBJ2-3	TGTGCCAGCAGCCTCAGACTAGCGGGGGCTTCTAGCACAGATACGCAGTATTTT	CASSLRLAGASSTDTQYF
TRBV7-3	-	-	TRBJ1-2	TGTGCCAGCAGCTTAGGAGGGTTTGATGGCTACACCTTC	CASSLGGFDGYTF
TRBV19	TRBD1	-	TRBJ1-1	TGTGCCAGTACCCGCACACCGGGACAGGGAATTTTCAGCACTGAAGCTTTCTTT	CASTRTPGQGIFSTEAFF
TRBV10-3	-	once	TRBJ1-2	TGTGCCATCACGCCCCGAGAGTCTAACTATGGCTACACCTTC	CAITPRESNYGYTF
TRBV9	TRBD1	-	TRBJ1-3	TGTGCCAGCAGCGTATCCCCCCAGGGGGCTCAGGGAAACACCATATATTTT	CASSVSPQGAQGNTIYF
TRBV2	-	-	TRBJ1-2	TGTGCCAGCAACGCCCGGGCACAGGGAGCCTATGGCTACACCTTC	CASNARAQGAYGYTF
TRBV5-1	TRBD1	once	TRBJ1-6	TGCGCCAGCAGCTCCGGGGACAGGGGGTATTCACCCCTCCACTTT	CASSSGDRGYSPLHF
TRBV30	TRBD1	-	TRBJ1-6	TGTGCCTGGACGGGACAGTATAATTCACCCCTCCACTTT	CAWTGQYNSPLHF
TRBV7-2	-	-	TRBJ1-1	TGTGCCAGCAGCCAGACTGACAGAAGGAACACTGAAGCTTTCTTT	CASSQTDRRNTEAFF
TRBV25-1	-	once	TRBJ1-1	TGTGCCAGCAGTAGGGGGATGAACACTGAAGCTTTCTTT	CASSRGMNTEAFF
TRBV5-1	TRBD1	-	TRBJ2-3	TGCGCCAGCAGCGTAGACAGGGGGCCGACACCTACGCAGTATTTT	CASSVDRGPTPTQYF
TRBV13	-	-	TRBJ1-6	TGTGCCAGCAGCTTGGGGGGACGCTCAGGGTATTCACCCCTCCACTTT	CASSLGGRSGYSPLHF
TRBV7-3	TRBD1	-	TRBJ1-6	TGTGCCAGCAGCCCACGGGACAGGTATAATTCACCCCTCCACTTT	CASSPRDRYNSPLHF
TRBV19	-	-	TRBJ1-1	TGTGCCAGTAGCGTCCGGCGGGGTTCTACGTCTGAAGCTTTCTTT	CASSVRRGSTSEAFF
TRBV6-1	-	-	TRBJ1-5	TGTGCCAGCAGTGAAGGTCTACTGATCAATCAGCCCCAGCATTTT	CASSEGLLINQPQHF
TRBV9	-	-	TRBJ1-5	TGTGCCAGCAGCGTCGGACAGCATCAGCCCCAGCATTTT	CASSVGQHQPQHF
TRBV3-1/TRBV3-2	-	-	TRBJ1-6	TGTGCCAGCAGCCAAGGACAGTATAATTCACCCCTCCACTTT	CASSQGQYNSPLHF
TRBV10-1	TRBD1	-	TRBJ1-2	TGCGCCAGCAGTGAGTCAGGGGACAGAGATAACTATGGCTACACCTTC	CASSESGDRDNYGYTF
TRBV27	TRBD2	-	TRBJ2-5	TGTGCCAGCAGCGGGACTAGCGGGGGGGCAGAGACCCAGTACTTC	CASSGTSGGAETQYF
TRBV10-3	TRBD2	-	TRBJ2-2	TGTGCCATCAGTGATTCCAGCGGGGGGGTGTACACCGGGGAGCTGTTTTTT	CAISDSSGGVYTGELFF
TRBV2	-	once	TRBJ1-1	TGTGCCAGCATTTCCCAGGGTTACGGCACTGAAGCTTTCTTT	CASISQGYGTEAFF
TRBV6-5	-	-	TRBJ1-3	TGTGCCAGCAGTAAGGAGTTCTCTGGAAACACCATATATTTT	CASSKEFSGNTIYF
TRBV2	TRBD1	-	TRBJ1-4	TGTGCCAGCAGTGCCACAGGGGGGCCTAATGAAAAACTGTTTTTT	CASSATGGPNEKLFF
TRBV5-1	-	-	TRBJ1-1	TGCGCCAGCAGACGGGAAGAGATCATGAACACTGAAGCTTTCTTT	CASRREEIMNTEAFF
TRBV21-1	-	once	TRBJ1-6	TGTGCCAGCAGCGTGAGGGACATAGGCTCCTATAATTCACCCCTCCACTTT	CASSVRDIGSYNSPLHF
TRBV12-5	-	-	TRBJ1-1	TGTGCTAGTGGTTTCCCAAACACTGAAGCTTTCTTT	CASGFPNTEAFF
TRBV6-5	-	-	TRBJ1-3	TGTGCCAGCAGCCTTTCTTTTCCTGGAAACACCATATATTTT	CASSLSFPGNTIYF
TRBV18	TRBD1	-	TRBJ2-7	TGTGCCAGCTCACGAGCACAGGGGGTCTACGAGCAGTACTTC	CASSRAQGVYEQYF
TRBV7-3	-	-	TRBJ2-2	TGTGCCAGCAGCTTAATTCGGAACACCGGGGAGCTGTTTTTT	CASSLIRNTGELFF
TRBV5-1	TRBD2	-	TRBJ2-2	TGCGCCAGCAGCACCGGACTAGCGGAATACACCGGGGAGCTGTTTTTT	CASSTGLAEYTGELFF
TRBV28	-	-	TRBJ1-6	TGTGCCAGCAGAAATCTCGGGACAACCCTTAATTCACCCCTCCACTTT	CASRNLGTTLNSPLHF
TRBV5-8	TRBD1	-	TRBJ1-2	TGTGCCAGCAGTCGGACAGGGGGCATCTATGGCTACACCTTC	CASSRTGGIYGYTF